This entry is about one TCR beta chain. Its cognate antigen is unknown. Relative to the germline gene, one junction end is altered; a read error may explain this. This sample is part of a study of early T cells in non-severe SARS-CoV-2 infection. The overall study: Chains stayed unpaired after sequencing of bulk RNA from unsorted whole blood. Whole-study findings and limits: Database matching using VDJdb favored anti-spike CD8 responses, with private and CD4 specificities left missing.

This CDR3 spans 15 amino acids. CDR1 SGHTA and CDR2 FQGTGA come from the germline V gene. Individually, cDNA molecules had unique molecular identifiers attached to them. TCRdb re-called the 5' RACE reads through MiXCR, storing one row per CDR3 protein. The sample includes 48,000 or so distinct CDR3 sequences, 13% seen only once; the top ten take roughly 10%. Source material: whole blood. This TCR was sampled from an adult who was a healthcare worker with PCR-confirmed SARS-CoV-2 infection or an uninfected control (not recorded which). The rearrangement uses TRBV7-3 and TRBJ2-1, with 7 bases fitting TRBD1. Written as DNA, the CDR3 is TGTGCCAGCAGCTTAATAGACAGGGCCAGGGGTGAGAAGTTCTTC. Translated: CASSLIDRARGEKFF. The full variable domain, its missing parts supplied by reference TRBV7-3 and TRBJ2-1, is GAGVSQTPSNKVTEKGKYVELRCDPISGHTALYWYRQSLGQGPEFLIYFQGTGAADDSGLPNDRFFAVRPEGSVSTLKIQRTERGDSAVYLCASSLIDRARGEKFFGPGTRLTVL.